The 8 T cell receptor beta chains in this list originate from one sample, sequenced in a study of T cells in Graves' hyperthyroidism and ophthalmopathy. Amplification of TCR beta CDR3 regions used RNA as the template. Primed by the HTBI set, a first-round RT-PCR was run on the TCR CDR3. TCRdb re-analysed the multiplex PCR reads in MiXCR, keeping a single row per CDR3 protein. The top ten hold around 32% of the sample, which has around 540,000 distinct CDR3 sequences, around 16% seen once. Source material: blood. The receptors shown here come from a young woman with Graves' ophthalmopathy.

The J gene is TRBJ2-5, the V gene TRBV24-1; TRBD1 aligns across 9 bases. Germline assignment: CDR1 KGHDR and CDR2 SFDVKD. J was trimmed by 0 bases and V by 3 bases; bases with no gene match: 7. The CDR3 spans 17 residues. CDR3 residues: CATSDTTGGLYQETQYF. The DNA of the CDR3 is TGTGCCACCAGTGATACGACAGGGGGACTGTACCAAGAGACCCAGTACTTC.

This clonotype has a count of ten or more. V gene TRBV5-1 combines with J gene TRBJ2-7; 8 nucleotides match TRBD1. Germline V CDR1 and CDR2: SGHRS, YFSETQ. V shed 4 bases, J shed 6 bases, and the junction held 6 bases outside the gene matches. The CDR3 runs 13 residues. The CDR3 reads CASSPDRAGEQYF. CDR3 nucleotide sequence: TGCGCCAGCAGCCCGGACAGGGCGGGCGAGCAGTACTTC.

The chain links TRBV27 to TRBJ2-1, with D unclear. The CDR3 is made up of 11 amino acids. CDR1 is MNHEY and CDR2 is SMNVEV in the germline V gene (reference sequence). Deletions cut 1 base from V and 10 bases from J, with 5 bases between. DNA for the CDR3: TGTGCCAGCAGTTTATATCAGGAGCAGTTCTTC. Translation: CASSLYQEQFF.

In its sample, this clonotype was seen many times. The V and J genes are TRBV2 and TRBJ2-6; perhaps TRBD1 as D (5 bases). The CDR3 length is 14 residues. Germline lookup yields CDR1 SNHLY and CDR2 FYNNEI. The chain's CDR3 is CARGRGSGANVLTF. CDR3 sequence (DNA): TGTGCAAGGGGAAGGGGCTCTGGGGCCAACGTCCTGACTTTC.

In regard to this clonotype: This sequence may be a read error, since a much larger clone differs from it by one base. V gene TRBV6-1 combines with J gene TRBJ2-1; D might be TRBD2 (6 bases). V was trimmed by 6 bases and J by 0 bases, leaving 9 bases between them. The length of the CDR3 is 14 residues. The germline V gene has CDR1 MNHNS and CDR2 SASEGT. The CDR3 sequence is CASRAGSSYNEQFF. The CDR3 nucleotides are TGTGCCAGCAGGGCGGGGAGCTCCTACAATGAGCAGTTCTTC.

There are many counts of this clonotype. J is TRBJ2-7 and V is TRBV6-2 or TRBV6-3; D may be TRBD1 (5 bases). Germline-derived CDR1 and CDR2 are MNHEY and SVGEGT. Trimming stripped 2 bases from V and 3 bases from J, with 17 bases between. The CDR3 length is 16 residues. CDR3 amino acids: CASSYGFVGLHYEQYF. The CDR3 DNA is TGTGCCAGCAGTTACGGATTCGTGGGGCTTCACTACGAGCAGTACTTC.

This clonotype came up many times. The rearrangement links TRBV20-1 to TRBJ2-3, with 14 nucleotides matching TRBD2. Germline CDR1 and CDR2: DFQATT and SNEGSKA (reference sequence). There are 15 residues in the CDR3. J gave up 5 bases and V 5 bases, and 6 bases lay outside the gene matches. In DNA, the CDR3 is TGCAGTGCTGGACCGGGACTAGCGGGAGAAGATACGCAGTATTTT. Translated, it gives CSAGPGLAGEDTQYF.

This clonotype was recorded at least ten times. The CDR3 loop reads CSATRDGELNTEAFF. The CDR3 DNA reads as TGCAGTGCTACCCGGGACGGTGAGTTGAACACTGAAGCTTTCTTT. This chain uses TRBV20-1 with TRBJ1-1; D is possibly TRBD1 (5 bases). The V gene lost 4 bases and the J gene lost 0 bases, with 15 bases spanning the gap. CDR1 is DFQATT, CDR2 SNEGSKA, per germline (reference sequence). The CDR3 extends over 15 amino acids.